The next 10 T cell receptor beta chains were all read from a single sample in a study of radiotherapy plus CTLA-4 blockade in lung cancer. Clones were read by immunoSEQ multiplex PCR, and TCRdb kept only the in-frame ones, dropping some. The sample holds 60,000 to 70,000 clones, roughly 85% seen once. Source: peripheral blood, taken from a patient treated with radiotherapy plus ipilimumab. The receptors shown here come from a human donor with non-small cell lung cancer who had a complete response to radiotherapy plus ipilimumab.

CDR3: CASILNGFTGGYTF. The CDR3 bases are TGTGCCAGCATTCTGAACGGCTTTACGGGGGGCTACACCTTC. The J gene is TRBJ1-2, the V gene TRBV6-1; no reliable D call. The CDR3 has 14 amino acids. V dropped 7 bases and J dropped 8 bases, with 20 bases sitting between them. Germline V CDR1 and CDR2: MNHNS, SASEGT.

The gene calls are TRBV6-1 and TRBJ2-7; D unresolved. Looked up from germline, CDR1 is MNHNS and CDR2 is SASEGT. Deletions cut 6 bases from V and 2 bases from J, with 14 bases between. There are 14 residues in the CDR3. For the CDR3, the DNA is TGTGCCAGCAGGGTTCAGGCTCAAACCTACGAGCAGTACTTC. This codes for CASRVQAQTYEQYF.

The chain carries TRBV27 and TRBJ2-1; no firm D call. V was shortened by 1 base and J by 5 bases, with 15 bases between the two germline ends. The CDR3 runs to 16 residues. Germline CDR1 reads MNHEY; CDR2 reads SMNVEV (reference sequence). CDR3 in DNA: TGTGCCAGCAGTTTATTTGGGGTTAGGGTTAACAATGAGCAGTTCTTC. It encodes CASSLFGVRVNNEQFF.

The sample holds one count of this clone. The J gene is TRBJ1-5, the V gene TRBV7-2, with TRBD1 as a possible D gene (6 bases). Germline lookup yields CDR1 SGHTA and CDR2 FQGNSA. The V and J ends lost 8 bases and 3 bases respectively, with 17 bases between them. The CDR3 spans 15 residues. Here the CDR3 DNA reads TGTGCCAGCTCACTTAGGGGGTTAGTCAATCAGCCCCAGCATTTT. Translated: CASSLRGLVNQPQHF.

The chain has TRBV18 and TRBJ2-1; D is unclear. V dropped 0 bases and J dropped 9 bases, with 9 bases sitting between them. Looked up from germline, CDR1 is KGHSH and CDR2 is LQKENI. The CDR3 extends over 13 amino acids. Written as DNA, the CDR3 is TGTGCCAGCTCACCACCGGCCTCCAGTGAGCAGTTCTTC. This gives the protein CASSPPASSEQFF.

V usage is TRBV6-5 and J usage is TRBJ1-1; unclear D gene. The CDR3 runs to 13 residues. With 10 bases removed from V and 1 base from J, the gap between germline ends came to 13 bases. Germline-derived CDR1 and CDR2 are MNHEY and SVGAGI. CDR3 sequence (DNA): TGTGCCACCTCTAAGCTGAGGAACACTGAAGCTTTCTTT. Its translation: CATSKLRNTEAFF.

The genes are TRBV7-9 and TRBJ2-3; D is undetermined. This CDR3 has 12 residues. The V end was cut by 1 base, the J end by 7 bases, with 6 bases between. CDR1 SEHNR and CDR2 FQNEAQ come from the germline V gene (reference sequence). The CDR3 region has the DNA TGTGCCAGCAGCTTAGGATTGAATACGCAGTATTTT. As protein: CASSLGLNTQYF.

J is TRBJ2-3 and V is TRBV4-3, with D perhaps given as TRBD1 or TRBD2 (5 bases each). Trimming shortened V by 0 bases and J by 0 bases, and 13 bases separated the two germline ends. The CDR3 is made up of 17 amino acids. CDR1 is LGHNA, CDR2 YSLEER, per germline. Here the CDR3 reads CASSQERDGASTDTQYF. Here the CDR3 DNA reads TGCGCCAGCAGCCAAGAGAGGGACGGTGCTAGCACAGATACGCAGTATTTT.

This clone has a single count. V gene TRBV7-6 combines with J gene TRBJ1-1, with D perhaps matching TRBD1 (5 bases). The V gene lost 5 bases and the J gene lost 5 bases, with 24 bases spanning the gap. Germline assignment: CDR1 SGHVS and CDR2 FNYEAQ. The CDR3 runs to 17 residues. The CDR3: CASSTNSRGFSRTEAFF. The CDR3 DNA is TGTGCCAGCAGCACAAATTCGAGGGGTTTTTCGAGGACTGAAGCTTTCTTT.

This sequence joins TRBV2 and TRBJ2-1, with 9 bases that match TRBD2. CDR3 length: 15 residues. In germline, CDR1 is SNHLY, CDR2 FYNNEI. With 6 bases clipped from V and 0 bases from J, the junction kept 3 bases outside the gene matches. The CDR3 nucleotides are TGTGCCAGCAGGGTTAGCGGGAGCTCCTACAATGAGCAGTTCTTC. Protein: CASRVSGSSYNEQFF.